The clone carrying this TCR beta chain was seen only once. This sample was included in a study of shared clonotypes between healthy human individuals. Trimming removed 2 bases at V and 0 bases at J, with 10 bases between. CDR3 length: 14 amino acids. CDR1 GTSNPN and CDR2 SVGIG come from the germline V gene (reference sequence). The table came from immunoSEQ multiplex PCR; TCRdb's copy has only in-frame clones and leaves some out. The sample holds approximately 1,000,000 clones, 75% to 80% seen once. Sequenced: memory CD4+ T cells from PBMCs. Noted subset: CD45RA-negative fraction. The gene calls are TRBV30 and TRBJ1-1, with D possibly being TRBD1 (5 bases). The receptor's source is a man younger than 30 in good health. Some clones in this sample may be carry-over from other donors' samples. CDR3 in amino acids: CAWSMGGMNTEAFF. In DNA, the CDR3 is TGTGCCTGGAGTATGGGGGGGATGAACACTGAAGCTTTCTTT.